Listed here are 7 T cell receptor beta chains from one sample, sequenced in a study of cytomegalovirus exposure and HLA in healthy donors. The primer mix had 60 Vbeta and 13 Jbeta primers. This table comes from immunoSEQ multiplex PCR, and its TCRdb copy is limited to in-frame clones, with some not included. The sample lists more than 150,000 clones, 65% to 85% occurring once. Source material: PBMCs. These receptor sequences come from a girl between 5 and 17 years old in good health and CMV-seropositive.

This chain uses TRBV27 with TRBJ2-1; 8 nucleotides align to TRBD2. J was trimmed by 6 bases and V by 2 bases; bases with no gene match: 6. Germline CDR1 MNHEY, CDR2 SMNVEV (reference sequence). This CDR3 region has 15 residues. Written as DNA, the CDR3 is TGTGCCAGCAGTTTAGGCGGGAGGCCCCGCAATGAGCAGTTCTTC. Its translation: CASSLGGRPRNEQFF.

There are a few counts of this clone. The rearrangement links TRBV29-1 to TRBJ2-1; 9 bases are shared with TRBD2. After removal of 8 bases from V and 4 bases from J, the junction contained 9 bases not matched to a gene. The length of the CDR3 is 14 residues. CDR1 and CDR2 from the germline V gene are SQVTM and ANQGSEA. The CDR3 is CSHSRLAVYNEQFF. The CDR3 DNA follows: TGCAGCCACAGCAGACTAGCGGTATACAATGAGCAGTTCTTC.

The V call is TRBV10-1, the J call TRBJ1-5, with D possibly TRBD1 on 5 matching bases. This CDR3 has 15 amino acids. With 2 bases removed from V and 4 bases from J, the gap between germline ends came to 12 bases. Germline CDR1 WNHNN, CDR2 SYGVQD (reference sequence). CDR3 residues: CASSEGPGGNQPQHF. The CDR3 bases are TGCGCCAGCAGTGAGGGGCCGGGGGGGAATCAGCCCCAGCATTTT.

In DNA form, the CDR3 reads TGTGCCAGCAGCTCCAGGCACCTCGACAGAGAGCAGTTCTTC. It yields the protein CASSSRHLDREQFF. V gene TRBV7-8 combines with J gene TRBJ2-1; a possible D gene is TRBD1 (5 bases). This CDR3 spans 14 amino acids. Trimming took off 4 bases at V and 10 bases at J, with 17 bases between the two ends. Germline lookup yields CDR1 SGHVS and CDR2 FQNEAQ.

For the CDR3, the DNA is TGTGCCAGCAGCCGGCTCGGGCTAGCGGGTGACCGCTCCTACGAGCAGTACTTC. This encodes CASSRLGLAGDRSYEQYF. The chain is built from TRBV4-2 and TRBJ2-7; 8 bases fit TRBD2. There are 18 residues in the CDR3. Germline-derived CDR1 and CDR2 are LGHNA and YNFKEQ. J was trimmed by 0 bases and V by 4 bases; bases with no gene match: 14.

V usage is TRBV18 and J usage is TRBJ1-3; TRBD1 matches 8 bases. This CDR3 is built from 15 residues. V shed 3 bases and J 1 base; nucleotides not matched to a gene: 2. CDR1 is KGHSH and CDR2 is LQKENI in the germline V gene. In DNA form, the CDR3 reads TGTGCCAGCTCACCTCGACAGGGGTCTGGAAACACCATATATTTT. Translated, it gives CASSPRQGSGNTIYF.

The chain couples TRBV7-9 to TRBJ2-3, with 13 bases that match TRBD2. Germline V gives CDR1 SEHNR, CDR2 FQNEAQ (reference sequence). This CDR3 has 18 residues. Germline trimming cut 5 bases from V and 6 bases from J; bases unmatched to any gene: 14. Written as DNA, the CDR3 is TGTGCCAGCAGCCGACTAGCGGGAGGCCGGATAGTGTTGGATACGCAGTATTTT. Encoded protein: CASSRLAGGRIVLDTQYF.